This passage covers 21 T cell receptor beta chains from one sample sequenced in a study of T-cell memory formation after mild COVID-19. In TCRdb, the 5' RACE reads were re-called with MiXCR into one record per CDR3 protein. The sample includes a few hundred thousand distinct CDR3 sequences, 20% to 25% of them seen just once. Sequenced: PBMCs or a T cell subset sorted from them (not recorded which). These TCRs come from an adult woman who had mild COVID-19 (a few samples of this study predate the infection). Cell type and time point are not known.

This clonotype has more than one count but fewer than ten. The CDR3 loop is CASSLSFGGDEQYF. In DNA form, the CDR3 reads TGTGCCAGCAGCTTAAGTTTCGGCGGGGACGAGCAGTACTTC. The chain combines TRBV7-9 with TRBJ2-7, with D maybe TRBD2 (6 bases). CDR1 SEHNR and CDR2 FQNEAQ come from the germline V gene (reference sequence). The CDR3 is 14 residues long. V was cut by 2 bases and J by 5 bases, with 13 bases left in between.

The rearrangement joins TRBV12-3 or TRBV12-4 to TRBJ1-2; a possible D gene is TRBD1 (5 bases). This CDR3 is 16 amino acids long. V was pared by 3 bases and J by 8 bases, with 22 bases between. The CDR3 DNA reads as TGTGCCAGCAGTTTTGGTAGGGCCGCGCACTGGGGGGGCTACACCTTC. Translation: CASSFGRAAHWGGYTF.

The chain couples TRBV24-1 to TRBJ1-5; no firm D call. V was pared by 9 bases and J by 7 bases, with 15 bases between. CDR1 is KGHDR, CDR2 SFDVKD, per germline. The CDR3 is 13 residues long. CDR3 sequence (DNA): TGTGCCACCCAAAGGACCGGTGGGCAGCCCCAGCATTTT. It encodes CATQRTGGQPQHF.

In its sample, this clonotype was seen a few times. The CDR3 protein is CASSTRGPGELFF. CDR3 bases: TGTGCCAGCAGCACGAGGGGGCCCGGGGAGCTGTTTTTT. The gene calls are TRBV7-3 and TRBJ2-2; TRBD1 matches 7 bases. The CDR3 loop spans 13 amino acids. Germline trimming cut 5 bases from V and 6 bases from J; bases unmatched to any gene: 3. Germline V lookup: CDR1 SGHTA, CDR2 FQGTGA.

The V gene is TRBV2, the J gene TRBJ2-7, with TRBD1 identical over 8 bases. CDR1 is SNHLY, CDR2 FYNNEI, per germline. V was pared by 4 bases and J by 3 bases, with 17 bases of the junction left unmatched. The CDR3 has 18 amino acids. The CDR3 here is CASSAESSRGQAGYEQYF. As DNA, the CDR3 is TGTGCCAGCAGTGCCGAGTCGTCTCGGGGACAGGCGGGCTACGAGCAGTACTTC.

V usage is TRBV2 and J usage is TRBJ2-1; D assignment may be TRBD1 or TRBD2 (6 bases each). The CDR3 is 13 residues long. Trimming cost V 6 bases and J 11 bases, with 17 bases left between them. The V gene's germline CDR1 is SNHLY and CDR2 FYNNEI. The CDR3 reads CASRRDTDWKQFF. CDR3 DNA: TGTGCCAGCAGGCGGGACACGGATTGGAAGCAGTTCTTC.

In nucleotides, the CDR3 is TGTGCCAGCAGTCCGGGTTTTTCAACTAATGAAAAACTGTTTTTT. Its translation: CASSPGFSTNEKLFF. This chain uses TRBV6-5 with TRBJ1-4; D unclear. Between the trimmed V and J ends, which lost 5 bases and 0 bases, there was a span of 10 bases. The CDR3 extends over 15 amino acids. Per germline, CDR1 MNHEY and CDR2 SVGAGI.

V and J are TRBV20-1 and TRBJ2-5, with 10 positions matching TRBD1. This CDR3 spans 15 amino acids. Germline trimming cut 2 bases from V and 5 bases from J; bases unmatched to any gene: 8. Looked up from germline, CDR1 is DFQATT and CDR2 is SNEGSKA (reference sequence). In DNA form, the CDR3 reads TGCAGTGCTAGATCACCAGACAGGGGGCGTGAGACCCAGTACTTC. Amino acids: CSARSPDRGRETQYF.

This clonotype showed up just a few times. The chain recombines TRBV7-9 with TRBJ2-3; 9 nucleotides match TRBD2. The CDR3 sequence is 16 residues long. Unmatched junction bases numbered 7, after V lost 4 bases and J lost 2 bases. Germline assignment: CDR1 SEHNR and CDR2 FQNEAQ (reference sequence). CDR3: CASSWWTSVITDTQYF. The CDR3, as DNA: TGTGCCAGCAGCTGGTGGACTAGCGTGATCACAGATACGCAGTATTTT.

This clonotype has just a few counts. V gene TRBV23-1 combines with J gene TRBJ2-5; 7 bases map to TRBD1. TRBV23-1 qualifies as an ORF whose function is uncertain. The CDR3 length is 12 residues. The V and J ends lost 11 bases and 2 bases, in that order; junction bases with no gene match: 5. The CDR3 coding sequence is TGCGCCCGACGGACAGGACAAGAGACCCAGTACTTC. Translated: CARRTGQETQYF.

This chain connects TRBV7-7 to TRBJ2-1; TRBD2 aligns across 8 bases. CDR3 length equals 15 residues. Germline CDR1 SSHAT, CDR2 FNYEAQ (reference sequence). CDR3 DNA sequence: TGTGCTAGCTCCTCGGCCAGCGGGAGTTGGCGGGAGCAGTTCTTC. Translated: CASSSASGSWREQFF.

This chain uses TRBV6-5 with TRBJ2-1; the match to TRBD1 covers 9 bases. The CDR3 sequence is 15 residues long. V trimming: 4 bases; J trimming: 6 bases; junction bases outside the gene matches: 7. CDR1 and CDR2 (germline): MNHEY, SVGAGI. DNA for the CDR3: TGTGCCAGCAGTTCCGGGACAGGGACCTCCAATGAGCAGTTCTTC. It yields the protein CASSSGTGTSNEQFF.

This clonotype occurred a few times. This chain joins TRBV18 and TRBJ2-2; 9 bases align to TRBD1. V was clipped by 3 bases and J by 2 bases; unmatched bases: 4. This CDR3 is built from 16 residues. Germline V gene sequence: CDR1 KGHSH, CDR2 LQKENI. CDR3 DNA: TGTGCCAGCTCACCCCCGGGACAGGGAAACACCGGGGAGCTGTTTTTT. It specifies CASSPPGQGNTGELFF. Drawing the rest from reference TRBV18 and TRBJ2-2, the complete variable domain is NAGVMQNPRHLVRRRGQEARLRCSPMKGHSHVYWYRQLPEEGLKFMVYLQKENIIDESGMPKERFSAEFPKEGPSILRIQQVVRGDSAAYFCASSPPGQGNTGELFFGEGSRLTVL.

This clonotype occurred a few times. The chain employs TRBV5-1 and TRBJ2-1; TRBD2 agrees at 9 bases. This CDR3 is built from 17 residues. V lost 5 bases to trimming and J lost 6 bases; unmatched junction nucleotides: 15. In germline, CDR1 is SGHRS, CDR2 YFSETQ. This chain's CDR3 is CASRIGALSGSPNEQFF. The CDR3, as DNA: TGCGCCAGCAGAATTGGGGCCCTTAGCGGGAGTCCCAATGAGCAGTTCTTC.

This clonotype was counted many times. The chain joins TRBV5-6 to TRBJ1-5, with a weak D call TRBD1 (5 bases). Trimming removed 4 bases from V and 0 bases from J, with 17 bases in between. This CDR3 region has 17 residues. CDR1 is SGHDT, CDR2 YYEEEE, per germline. The CDR3 DNA sequence: TGTGCCAGCAGCAATGGACGGGGCTTGAATAGCAATCAGCCCCAGCATTTT. Its protein product is CASSNGRGLNSNQPQHF. Full variable domain (remainder filled in from reference TRBV5-6 and TRBJ1-5): DAGVTQSPTHLIKTRGQQVTLRCSPKSGHDTVSWYQQALGQGPQFIFQYYEEEERQRGNFPDRFSGHQFPNYSSELNVNALLLGDSALYLCASSNGRGLNSNQPQHFGDGTRLSIL.

This clonotype has a handful of counts. This rearrangement joins TRBV6-5 to TRBJ2-7; unclear D gene. Germline V gene data show CDR1 as MNHEY and CDR2 as SVGAGI. This CDR3 has 13 residues. V was clipped by 4 bases and J by 3 bases, with 10 bases between them. DNA of the CDR3: TGTGCCAGCAGTTTTATGGGAAACTACGAGCAGTACTTC. Translating gives CASSFMGNYEQYF.

The rearrangement uses TRBV4-1 and TRBJ1-5, with a tentative D call TRBD1 (5 bases). The V end was cut by 4 bases, the J end by 6 bases, with 22 bases between. The CDR3 has 17 residues. The germline V gene has CDR1 MGHRA and CDR2 YSYEKL. The CDR3 loop reads CASSPWAGPAGTQPQHF. DNA of the CDR3: TGCGCCAGCAGCCCATGGGCAGGGCCCGCGGGGACTCAGCCCCAGCATTTT.

Ten or more counts support this clonotype. J is TRBJ2-5 and V is TRBV7-9; 9 bases fit TRBD1. The CDR3 sequence is 15 residues long. The V segment lost 5 bases and the J segment 1 base; nucleotides outside the gene matches: 5. Germline V gene sequence: CDR1 SEHNR, CDR2 FQNEAQ (reference sequence). In DNA form, the CDR3 reads TGTGCCAGCAGCGGCCAGGACAGGGGCCAAGAGACCCAGTACTTC. Protein sequence: CASSGQDRGQETQYF.

The chain employs TRBV7-3 and TRBJ2-2, with 9 nucleotides matching TRBD2. The germline CDR1 and CDR2 sequences are SGHTA and FQGTGA. The CDR3 covers 13 residues. V lost 5 bases, J lost 5 bases, and 0 bases stayed unmatched. CDR3: CASSGLATGELFF. As DNA, the CDR3 is TGTGCCAGCAGCGGACTAGCGACCGGGGAGCTGTTTTTT.

Only a few counts were recorded for this clonotype. This rearrangement joins TRBV10-3 to TRBJ1-4; D is uncertain. CDR1 is ENHRY and CDR2 is SYGVKD in the germline V gene. V lost 11 bases and J 3 bases, leaving 10 bases between the germline ends. The CDR3 has 12 residues. The CDR3 protein is CASRGANEKLFF. The DNA for the CDR3 is TGTGCCTCCCGAGGAGCTAATGAAAAACTGTTTTTT.

The chain couples TRBV5-1 to TRBJ1-3, with D unclear. The CDR3 has 17 amino acids. V lost 4 bases to trimming and J lost 4 bases, with 21 bases between them. Germline values: CDR1 SGHRS, CDR2 YFSETQ. CDR3 loop: CASSPELLGASGNTIYF. In DNA form, the CDR3 reads TGCGCCAGCAGCCCCGAACTTTTGGGCGCGTCCGGAAACACCATATATTTT.